The entry that follows covers one T cell receptor (beta chain) sequence. The sample is drawn from a study of sequential checkpoint blockade in melanoma. Overall study context: Randomization was 1:1 between first-line nivolumab→ipilimumab and ipilimumab→nivolumab.

This sample's treatment: randomized to nivolumab then ipilimumab (arm A) or the reverse (arm B). TCRdb's table, derived via immunoSEQ multiplex PCR, lists solely in-frame clones and lacks some. The sample has 25,000 to 30,000 clones, 75% to 85% seen once. The TCR sequence derives from a human donor with melanoma. Sequencing was performed on CD8+ T cells sorted from blood (inferred from file names), taken from a patient given nivolumab and ipilimumab in sequence.

CDR3 residues: CAWSFGPQNTEAFF. In DNA, the CDR3 is TGTGCCTGGAGTTTTGGGCCACAGAACACTGAAGCTTTCTTT. The chain combines TRBV30 with TRBJ1-1; no clear D gene. There are 14 residues in the CDR3. Trimming removed 2 bases from V and 1 base from J, with 11 bases in between. Looked up from germline, CDR1 is GTSNPN and CDR2 is SVGIG (reference sequence).